This TCR beta chain was sequenced in a study of blood T cells in healthy people across ages. With a J-beta primer mix and a sample-barcoded 5' primer, a second PCR ran about 7 to 12 cycles. Each CDR3 protein is one row after TCRdb ran MiXCR on the 5' RACE reads. The top ten hold approximately 13% of the sample, which has 650,000 to 1,000,000 distinct CDR3 sequences, about 36% seen once. The germline V gene has CDR1 SEHNR and CDR2 FQNEAQ (reference sequence). The CDR3 consists of 10 residues. With regard to this clonotype: A much bigger clone sits one base away, suggesting this may be a read error.

This chain uses TRBV7-9 with TRBJ2-5; a possible D gene is TRBD2 (6 bases). The sequence was obtained from a man in his late teens or twenties in good health. The source material was blood. The DNA for the CDR3 is TGTTCCGGCTCGCGGGGAATCCAGTACTTC. Its protein product is CSGSRGIQYF.